The sequence of this T cell receptor (beta chain) was determined in a study of CD8 T cells in Susac syndrome. Negative magnetic isolation gave CD8+ and CD4+ cells; FACS enriched CD8+ TEMRA. It was with random hexamers that roughly 0.45 to 1 ug RNA was reverse transcribed. TCRdb ran MiXCR on the immunoSEQ multiplex PCR reads and lists one entry per CDR3 protein. In the table there are approximately 150,000 distinct CDR3 sequences, around 94% of which are singletons. The TCR was taken from a human donor in good health. Sequencing was performed on CD4+ T cells from PBMCs.

In DNA, the CDR3 is TGTGCCAGCAGCCAATCGGTTGGCGGACTGTACTTC. It specifies CASSQSVGGLYF. J is TRBJ2-7 and V is TRBV16; D is perhaps TRBD2 (5 bases). The CDR3 length is 12 residues. The germline CDR1 and CDR2 sequences are KGHSY and FQNENV. Trimming cost V 0 bases and J 12 bases, with 12 bases left between them.